This TCR beta chain was identified in a study of T-cell memory formation after mild COVID-19. Looking at the study overall: Most TCR clusters belonged to a single donor. Study-wide results and caveats: Of the contracting clones, CD4+ ones lay mainly in CM and EM, and CD8+ ones in EMRA.

This CDR3 spans 13 amino acids. Germline CDR1 SQVTM, CDR2 ANQGSEA. Each CDR3 protein is one row after TCRdb ran MiXCR on the 5' RACE reads. The sample has approximately 350,000 distinct CDR3 sequences, 10% to 15% seen once. As regards this clonotype: The target antigen is unknown.

This chain connects TRBV29-1 to TRBJ2-3; D is perhaps TRBD2 (6 bases). Sequencing was carried out using PBMCs or a T cell subset sorted from them (not recorded which). The sequence derives from a man younger than 30 who had mild COVID-19 (a few samples of this study predate the infection). Cell type and time point are not known. The CDR3 coding sequence is TGCGGAGGGGACTTGGGAAGCACAGATACGCAGTATTTT. Encoded protein: CGGDLGSTDTQYF.